This T cell receptor (beta chain) is drawn from a study of OX40 agonist ivuxolimab in advanced cancers. Study as a whole: Partial responses were observed in three patients, of whom one had hepatocellular carcinoma and two had cutaneous melanoma.

Profiling relied on immunoSEQ multiplex PCR, and the TCRdb table lists in-frame clones only, not all of them. This table holds some 100,000 clones, roughly 90% found once. This clone was recorded once. Peripheral blood came from all dose cohorts at three timepoints. In germline, CDR1 is SGHTS, CDR2 YDEGEE. This CDR3 has 11 amino acids. V was shortened by 3 bases and J by 8 bases, with 8 bases between the two germline ends. The sample was CD4+ or CD8+ T cells sorted from blood, taken in a trial of the OX40 agonist ivuxolimab. The V and J genes are TRBV5-8 and TRBJ1-1, with D possibly TRBD1 on 6 matching bases. This TCR was recovered from an adult with an advanced solid tumor such as melanoma, head and neck, liver or kidney cancer. The CDR3 coding sequence is TGTGCCAGCAGCTCAAGGGGGGAAGCTTTCTTT. The encoded protein is CASSSRGEAFF.